A selection of T cell receptor beta chains follows, all from one sample in a study of blood T cells in healthy people across ages. TCRdb fed the 5' RACE reads into MiXCR, producing one record per CDR3 protein. The table has roughly 800,000 distinct CDR3 sequences, 53% seen once. The sequencing sample was made of blood. Source of these receptors: a man aged 80 or over in good health. CDR3s include the opening cysteine and the closing phenylalanine or tryptophan. Each record gives: D gene, clone size, V gene, J gene, CDR3 protein, CDR3 DNA. A D gene is named only where the DNA matches it firmly. Size values are once, few and many counts, or a class for expanded clones, and some rows have none.

D gene: -; clone size: few; V gene: TRBV6-6; J gene: TRBJ1-2; CDR3 protein: CASSTQGADYGYTF; CDR3 DNA: TGTGCCAGCAGTACCCAGGGAGCTGACTATGGCTACACCTTC
D gene: TRBD2; clone size: -; V gene: TRBV27; J gene: TRBJ2-3; CDR3 protein: CASSSRTSPTDTQYF; CDR3 DNA: TGTGCCAGCAGTTCCCGGACTAGCCCCACAGATACGCAGTATTTT
D gene: TRBD2; clone size: -; V gene: TRBV20-1; J gene: TRBJ2-5; CDR3 protein: CSARVLAGVREQYF; CDR3 DNA: TGCAGTGCTAGGGTTCTAGCGGGAGTGCGTGAGCAGTACTTC
D gene: -; clone size: -; V gene: TRBV29-1; J gene: TRBJ2-7; CDR3 protein: CSVDPDEQYF; CDR3 DNA: TGCAGCGTTGATCCGGACGAGCAGTACTTC
D gene: TRBD2; clone size: -; V gene: TRBV27; J gene: TRBJ2-3; CDR3 protein: CASTLLAGVGYAYF; CDR3 DNA: TGTGCCAGCACGTTACTAGCGGGAGTCGGATACGCGTATTTT
D gene: TRBD2; clone size: -; V gene: TRBV27; J gene: TRBJ2-7; CDR3 protein: CASSMGLGFYEQYF; CDR3 DNA: TGTGCCAGCAGTATGGGACTAGGATTCTACGAGCAGTACTTC
D gene: TRBD1; clone size: -; V gene: TRBV6-1; J gene: TRBJ1-2; CDR3 protein: CASSEARKGQGSFENGYTF; CDR3 DNA: TGTGCCAGCAGTGAAGCCAGAAAGGGACAGGGAAGTTTTGAGAATGGCTACACCTTC
D gene: TRBD1; clone size: -; V gene: TRBV28; J gene: TRBJ2-5; CDR3 protein: CASSFGQGLSETQYF; CDR3 DNA: TGTGCCAGCAGTTTTGGACAGGGCCTTTCGGAGACCCAGTACTTC
D gene: -; clone size: few; V gene: TRBV29-1; J gene: TRBJ2-3; CDR3 protein: CSVRQGRSDTQYF; CDR3 DNA: TGCAGCGTTAGGCAGGGCAGGTCAGATACGCAGTATTTT
D gene: -; clone size: -; V gene: TRBV5-5; J gene: TRBJ1-5; CDR3 protein: CASSLFGLGARNQPQHF; CDR3 DNA: TGTGCCAGCAGCTTGTTTGGACTGGGGGCCCGCAATCAGCCCCAGCATTTT
D gene: -; clone size: -; V gene: TRBV20-1; J gene: TRBJ1-4; CDR3 protein: CSPGTPNEKLFF; CDR3 DNA: TGCAGCCCAGGGACTCCTAATGAAAAACTGTTTTTT
D gene: -; clone size: many; V gene: TRBV10-3; J gene: TRBJ2-7; CDR3 protein: CAISGVDSYEQYF; CDR3 DNA: TGTGCCATCAGTGGGGTGGATTCCTACGAGCAGTACTTC
D gene: TRBD1; clone size: -; V gene: TRBV11-2; J gene: TRBJ2-3; CDR3 protein: CASSLEGQGFRRYAYF; CDR3 DNA: TGTGCCAGCAGCTTAGAGGGACAGGGATTTCGCAGATACGCGTATTTT
D gene: -; clone size: -; V gene: TRBV4-1; J gene: TRBJ2-1; CDR3 protein: CASSQDRASSGISYNEQFF; CDR3 DNA: TGCGCCAGCAGCCAAGATCGGGCTAGCTCAGGGATTAGCTACAATGAGCAGTTCTTC
D gene: -; clone size: -; V gene: TRBV25-1; J gene: TRBJ1-1; CDR3 protein: CASSGIQGAASEAFF; CDR3 DNA: TGTGCCAGCAGTGGAATACAGGGCGCGGCCTCCGAAGCTTTCTTT
D gene: -; clone size: once; V gene: TRBV10-1; J gene: TRBJ2-7; CDR3 protein: CASSRSRGQGGNEQYF; CDR3 DNA: TGCGCCAGCAGCCGATCTAGAGGGCAGGGCGGCAACGAGCAGTACTTC
D gene: TRBD1; clone size: few; V gene: TRBV5-1; J gene: TRBJ1-2; CDR3 protein: CASSLFRGQGGYTF; CDR3 DNA: TGCGCCAGCAGCTTGTTCAGGGGGCAGGGAGGCTACACCTTC
D gene: TRBD1; clone size: -; V gene: TRBV9; J gene: TRBJ2-7; CDR3 protein: CASSPDRDYEQYF; CDR3 DNA: TGTGCCAGCAGCCCGGACAGGGACTACGAGCAGTACTTC
D gene: TRBD1; clone size: once; V gene: TRBV29-1; J gene: TRBJ1-1; CDR3 protein: CSAESGTGVVFTEAFF; CDR3 DNA: TGCAGCGCCGAATCCGGGACAGGGGTGGTTTTCACTGAAGCTTTCTTT
D gene: -; clone size: -; V gene: TRBV29-1; J gene: TRBJ2-7; CDR3 protein: CSVQQVPGSSSYEQYF; CDR3 DNA: TGCAGCGTACAGCAGGTACCCGGATCGAGCTCCTACGAGCAGTACTTC
D gene: TRBD2; clone size: -; V gene: TRBV2; J gene: TRBJ2-5; CDR3 protein: CASRAWISGKETQYF; CDR3 DNA: TGTGCCAGCAGGGCTTGGATTAGCGGGAAGGAGACCCAGTACTTC
D gene: -; clone size: -; V gene: TRBV3-1; J gene: TRBJ1-2; CDR3 protein: CASSQGDGYTF; CDR3 DNA: TGTGCCAGCAGCCAAGGGGACGGCTACACCTTC
D gene: TRBD1; clone size: once; V gene: TRBV6-2/TRBV6-3; J gene: TRBJ1-5; CDR3 protein: CASRDRSNQPQHF; CDR3 DNA: TGTGCCAGCCGGGACAGGAGCAATCAGCCCCAGCATTTT
D gene: TRBD2; clone size: few; V gene: TRBV28; J gene: TRBJ2-7; CDR3 protein: CASSAPFGLAGVTYEQYF; CDR3 DNA: TGTGCCAGCAGTGCCCCATTCGGACTAGCGGGTGTCACCTACGAGCAGTACTTC
D gene: -; clone size: -; V gene: TRBV20-1; J gene: TRBJ2-7; CDR3 protein: CSARDLRQGVTEQYF; CDR3 DNA: TGCAGTGCTAGAGATCTCAGGCAGGGTGTAACCGAGCAGTACTTC
D gene: TRBD2; clone size: few; V gene: TRBV29-1; J gene: TRBJ2-7; CDR3 protein: CSPNRRLAGYSYEQYF; CDR3 DNA: TGCAGCCCAAACAGGCGGCTAGCGGGTTACTCCTACGAGCAGTACTTC
D gene: TRBD1; clone size: few; V gene: TRBV29-1; J gene: TRBJ2-7; CDR3 protein: CSVSGGGTGTYEQYF; CDR3 DNA: TGCAGCGTCAGCGGTGGGGGGACAGGGACCTACGAGCAGTACTTC
D gene: -; clone size: -; V gene: TRBV24-1; J gene: TRBJ2-3; CDR3 protein: CATSRSPVPDTQYF; CDR3 DNA: TGTGCCACCAGTCGGTCGCCGGTCCCTGATACGCAGTATTTT
D gene: TRBD2; clone size: -; V gene: TRBV20-1; J gene: TRBJ2-7; CDR3 protein: CSADAGTSGRYEQYF; CDR3 DNA: TGCAGTGCTGACGCCGGGACTAGCGGGAGATATGAGCAGTACTTC
D gene: TRBD2; clone size: -; V gene: TRBV5-1; J gene: TRBJ2-4; CDR3 protein: CASSWTLADERIQYF; CDR3 DNA: TGCGCCAGCAGCTGGACCCTAGCGGACGAGAGAATTCAGTACTTC
D gene: TRBD2; clone size: few; V gene: TRBV20-1; J gene: TRBJ2-5; CDR3 protein: CSASLAGVRETQYF; CDR3 DNA: TGCAGTGCCTCCCTAGCGGGAGTCCGAGAGACCCAGTACTTC
D gene: -; clone size: -; V gene: TRBV2; J gene: TRBJ1-1; CDR3 protein: CASRMGPATEAFF; CDR3 DNA: TGTGCCAGCAGAATGGGGCCCGCCACTGAAGCTTTCTTT
D gene: TRBD2; clone size: -; V gene: TRBV10-3; J gene: TRBJ2-7; CDR3 protein: CAINPAGGNYEQYF; CDR3 DNA: TGTGCCATCAACCCAGCGGGAGGCAACTACGAGCAGTACTTC
D gene: -; clone size: -; V gene: TRBV27; J gene: TRBJ1-2; CDR3 protein: CASKGILPGDGYTF; CDR3 DNA: TGTGCCAGCAAGGGGATTCTTCCGGGCGATGGCTACACCTTC
D gene: TRBD2; clone size: many; V gene: TRBV7-9; J gene: TRBJ2-4; CDR3 protein: CASSSLAGAKNIQYF; CDR3 DNA: TGTGCCAGCAGCTCTCTAGCGGGAGCCAAAAACATTCAGTACTTC
D gene: TRBD1; clone size: few; V gene: TRBV27; J gene: TRBJ2-7; CDR3 protein: CATTGQGAGEQYF; CDR3 DNA: TGTGCCACCACGGGACAGGGGGCGGGCGAGCAGTACTTC
D gene: -; clone size: -; V gene: TRBV28; J gene: TRBJ2-7; CDR3 protein: CASSLGYSAGGSSYEQYF; CDR3 DNA: TGTGCCAGCAGTTTAGGATATTCAGCAGGGGGGAGCTCCTACGAGCAGTACTTC
D gene: -; clone size: -; V gene: TRBV5-1; J gene: TRBJ2-2; CDR3 protein: CTSSLETGRGTGELFF; CDR3 DNA: TGCACCAGCAGCTTGGAGACAGGGAGGGGCACCGGGGAGCTGTTTTTT
D gene: -; clone size: many; V gene: TRBV30; J gene: TRBJ1-2; CDR3 protein: CAWWTAANYGYTF; CDR3 DNA: TGTGCCTGGTGGACGGCTGCTAACTATGGCTACACCTTC
D gene: -; clone size: once; V gene: TRBV10-2; J gene: TRBJ1-2; CDR3 protein: CASSDRGSAYGCTF; CDR3 DNA: TGCGCCAGCAGTGACCGCGGCTCGGCCTATGGCTGCACCTTC
D gene: -; clone size: few; V gene: TRBV4-1; J gene: TRBJ2-7; CDR3 protein: CASSQDRIASYEQYF; CDR3 DNA: TGCGCCAGCAGCCAAGATAGGATAGCAAGCTACGAGCAGTACTTC
D gene: -; clone size: -; V gene: TRBV2; J gene: TRBJ1-2; CDR3 protein: CASSGAGLNYGYTF; CDR3 DNA: TGTGCCAGCAGTGGGGCAGGCCTTAACTATGGCTACACCTTC
D gene: TRBD1; clone size: -; V gene: TRBV6-5; J gene: TRBJ2-7; CDR3 protein: CASSSVGTGYEQYF; CDR3 DNA: TGTGCCAGCAGTTCAGTAGGGACAGGGTACGAGCAGTACTTC
D gene: -; clone size: -; V gene: TRBV6-6; J gene: TRBJ1-4; CDR3 protein: CASSHGTGNEKLFF; CDR3 DNA: TGTGCCAGCAGTCACGGGACGGGGAATGAAAAACTGTTTTTT
D gene: TRBD2; clone size: few; V gene: TRBV28; J gene: TRBJ2-3; CDR3 protein: CASSFTRGGTDTQYF; CDR3 DNA: TGTGCCAGCAGTTTCACTCGGGGGGGCACAGATACGCAGTATTTT
D gene: TRBD1; clone size: -; V gene: TRBV11-2; J gene: TRBJ2-7; CDR3 protein: CASSLPRDRSSYEQYF; CDR3 DNA: TGTGCCAGCAGCTTACCCAGGGACAGGAGCTCCTACGAGCAGTACTTC
D gene: -; clone size: -; V gene: TRBV2; J gene: TRBJ2-1; CDR3 protein: CASRADKTGEQFF; CDR3 DNA: TGTGCCAGCAGGGCAGACAAAACTGGGGAGCAGTTCTTC
D gene: TRBD2; clone size: -; V gene: TRBV20-1; J gene: TRBJ2-7; CDR3 protein: CSASGLASGASSYEQYF; CDR3 DNA: TGCAGTGCTAGTGGCTTGGCTAGCGGGGCGAGCTCCTACGAGCAGTACTTC
D gene: -; clone size: -; V gene: TRBV2; J gene: TRBJ2-6; CDR3 protein: CASSKGGIGANVLTF; CDR3 DNA: TGTGCCAGCAGTAAGGGGGGCATTGGGGCCAACGTCCTGACTTTC
D gene: TRBD1; clone size: few; V gene: TRBV12-3/TRBV12-4; J gene: TRBJ2-4; CDR3 protein: CASTQGQRWALAKNIQYF; CDR3 DNA: TGTGCCAGCACCCAGGGACAGCGGTGGGCCCTAGCCAAAAACATTCAGTACTTC
D gene: -; clone size: -; V gene: TRBV6-1; J gene: TRBJ2-1; CDR3 protein: CASRPIGRSSYNEQFF; CDR3 DNA: TGTGCCAGCAGGCCAATTGGCAGGAGCTCCTACAATGAGCAGTTCTTC
D gene: -; clone size: -; V gene: TRBV15; J gene: TRBJ2-7; CDR3 protein: CATSGGQPITYEQYF; CDR3 DNA: TGTGCCACCAGCGGTGGACAGCCGATTACTTACGAGCAGTACTTC
D gene: TRBD1; clone size: -; V gene: TRBV30; J gene: TRBJ1-2; CDR3 protein: CAWSVGRGLSGYTF; CDR3 DNA: TGTGCCTGGAGTGTTGGCAGGGGGCTTTCTGGCTACACCTTC
D gene: TRBD2; clone size: -; V gene: TRBV12-3/TRBV12-4; J gene: TRBJ2-7; CDR3 protein: CASSFKTSGTPYEQYF; CDR3 DNA: TGTGCCAGCAGTTTTAAGACTAGCGGGACCCCCTACGAGCAGTACTTC
D gene: TRBD2; clone size: -; V gene: TRBV5-1; J gene: TRBJ2-1; CDR3 protein: CASTAAGVSYNEQFF; CDR3 DNA: TGCGCCAGCACAGCCGCGGGAGTATCGTACAATGAGCAGTTCTTC
D gene: -; clone size: few; V gene: TRBV9; J gene: TRBJ2-7; CDR3 protein: CASSVGGINYEQYF; CDR3 DNA: TGTGCCAGCAGCGTAGGGGGGATCAACTACGAGCAGTACTTC
D gene: -; clone size: few; V gene: TRBV5-5; J gene: TRBJ2-3; CDR3 protein: CASSLAAPDTQYF; CDR3 DNA: TGTGCCAGCAGCTTGGCCGCCCCGGATACGCAGTATTTT
D gene: -; clone size: -; V gene: TRBV24-1; J gene: TRBJ2-5; CDR3 protein: CATSDHRHTSASGTQYF; CDR3 DNA: TGTGCCACCAGTGATCATCGTCACACTAGTGCTTCTGGGACCCAGTACTTC
D gene: -; clone size: -; V gene: TRBV27; J gene: TRBJ2-7; CDR3 protein: CASSRSGRPYEQYF; CDR3 DNA: TGTGCCAGCAGTCGCAGTGGCCGACCCTACGAGCAGTACTTC